Shown below are 19 T cell receptor beta chains from a single sample sequenced in a study of T cells in localized non-small cell lung cancer. TCRdb's copy holds only in-frame clones and misses some; the assay was immunoSEQ multiplex PCR. This table holds around 140,000 clones, roughly nine tenths found once. The sample in question was peripheral blood, obtained before any cancer treatment. The receptor source for this set is a female donor over 55 with stage I lung adenocarcinoma.

The chain links TRBV28 to TRBJ2-7; D is uncertain. V gave up 6 bases and J gave up 4 bases, with 7 bases separating them. The length of the CDR3 is 11 residues. The V gene's germline CDR1 is MDHEN and CDR2 SYDVKM. The CDR3 DNA follows: TGTGCCAGCAGGGGATGGTACGAGCAGTACTTC. Translating gives CASRGWYEQYF.

This rearrangement joins TRBV18 to TRBJ2-1, with 10 positions matching TRBD2. Trimming at V came to 3 bases and at J to 12 bases, leaving 20 bases not matched to a gene. The CDR3 covers 18 residues. The germline V gene has CDR1 KGHSH and CDR2 LQKENI. In DNA, the CDR3 is TGTGCCAGCTCACCTAACCTCAGCGGGAGGGCCCTTCGGAGTGGGCAGTTCTTC. This gives the protein CASSPNLSGRALRSGQFF.

V gene TRBV6-5 combines with J gene TRBJ1-3; D may be TRBD1 (6 bases). Germline V CDR1 and CDR2: MNHEY, SVGAGI. V was trimmed by 4 bases and J by 10 bases, leaving 11 bases between them. There are 12 residues in the CDR3. Written as DNA, the CDR3 is TGTGCCAGCAGTTCTGGGGGGCCAACCATATATTTT. Translating it yields CASSSGGPTIYF.

The CDR3 reads CASSYSSSGTVETQYF. CDR3 nucleotides: TGTGCCAGCAGTTACTCGTCTAGCGGGACAGTTGAGACCCAGTACTTC. This rearrangement joins TRBV6-5 to TRBJ2-5, with 9 nucleotides matching TRBD2. The CDR3 loop spans 16 amino acids. V shed 0 bases, J shed 5 bases, and the junction held 7 bases outside the gene matches. The germline V gene encodes CDR1 MNHEY and CDR2 SVGAGI.

The V and J genes are TRBV5-1 and TRBJ2-1; D is perhaps TRBD1 (5 bases). Germline V gene lookup returns CDR1 SGHRS and CDR2 YFSETQ. V lost 4 bases and J 3 bases, leaving 11 bases between the germline ends. There are 14 residues in the CDR3. The CDR3 nucleotides read TGCGCCAGCAGCCGACAGACCGACTACAATGAGCAGTTCTTC. Translation: CASSRQTDYNEQFF.

This rearrangement joins TRBV7-8 to TRBJ1-5; D gene unclear. The CDR3 runs to 17 residues. The germline CDR1 and CDR2 sequences are SGHVS and FQNEAQ. V was trimmed by 2 bases and J by 4 bases, leaving 18 bases between them. The CDR3 here is CASSLFSVRGENQPQHF. CDR3 DNA: TGTGCCAGCAGCTTATTTTCCGTTCGAGGCGAAAATCAGCCCCAGCATTTT.

The chain recombines TRBV18 with TRBJ2-5, with 10 bases aligning to TRBD1. Germline values: CDR1 KGHSH, CDR2 LQKENI. After removal of 4 bases from V and 5 bases from J, the junction contained 4 bases not matched to a gene. The CDR3 is 14 residues long. In nucleotides, the CDR3 is TGTGCCAGCTCACGACAGGGGGCTGGTGAGACCCAGTACTTC. Translating it yields CASSRQGAGETQYF. The variable domain in full, completed from reference TRBV18 and TRBJ2-5, reads NAGVMQNPRHLVRRRGQEARLRCSPMKGHSHVYWYRQLPEEGLKFMVYLQKENIIDESGMPKERFSAEFPKEGPSILRIQQVVRGDSAAYFCASSRQGAGETQYFGPGTRLLVL.

Turning to this clone: Other nucleotide sequences from this sample produce the same CDR3. The CDR3 DNA reads TGTGCCAGCAGTGAACGGGGCTCATCCTACGAGCAGTACTTC. Amino acids: CASSERGSSYEQYF. This chain uses TRBV6-1 with TRBJ2-7, with D perhaps TRBD1 or TRBD2 (5 bases each). Germline V gene sequence: CDR1 MNHNS, CDR2 SASEGT. V was cut by 2 bases and J by 1 base, with 9 bases left in between. The CDR3 contains 14 residues.

V is TRBV19 and J is TRBJ1-2; 9 nucleotides align to TRBD1. After removal of 9 bases from V and 3 bases from J, the junction contained 17 bases not matched to a gene. This CDR3 spans 17 amino acids. Germline CDR1 LNHDA, CDR2 SQIVND (reference sequence). The CDR3 sequence is CASRGTGTGSRDYGYTF. The CDR3 coding sequence is TGTGCCAGCAGGGGAACCGGGACAGGGAGCCGAGACTATGGCTACACCTTC.

A few counts support this clone. The V and J genes are TRBV7-6 and TRBJ1-1; D unresolved. V was shortened by 5 bases and J by 4 bases, with 20 bases between the two germline ends. Germline V CDR1 and CDR2: SGHVS, FNYEAQ. There are 16 residues in the CDR3. The CDR3 DNA is TGTGCCAGCAGCCCGACCCCGGTAGGATCGCCCACTGAAGCTTTCTTT. Residues: CASSPTPVGSPTEAFF.

Note on this clone: Additional DNA sequences in this sample encode the identical CDR3. This chain uses TRBV7-9 with TRBJ2-7; D unresolved. CDR3 size: 12 residues. The germline V gene has CDR1 SEHNR and CDR2 FQNEAQ (reference sequence). Trimming cost V 2 bases and J 1 base, with 3 bases left between them. In DNA, the CDR3 is TGTGCCAGCAGCTTACGTTCCTACGAGCAGTACTTC. This gives the protein CASSLRSYEQYF.

This clone was detected many times. The chain carries TRBV29-1 and TRBJ1-1; D ambiguous. The CDR3 sequence is 14 residues long. Trimming cost V 4 bases and J 0 bases, with 12 bases left between them. The germline V gene encodes CDR1 SQVTM and CDR2 ANQGSEA. The CDR3 here is CSVVLTLMNTEAFF. CDR3 bases: TGCAGCGTTGTTTTAACGCTCATGAACACTGAAGCTTTCTTT.

This clone appeared once. This chain joins TRBV6-1 and TRBJ2-7; D may correspond to TRBD1 or TRBD2 (5 bases each). There are 12 residues in the CDR3. With 4 bases removed from V and 3 bases from J, the gap between germline ends came to 7 bases. Looked up from germline, CDR1 is MNHNS and CDR2 is SASEGT. The CDR3 sequence: CASSGGIYEQYF. In DNA, the CDR3 is TGTGCCAGCAGTGGGGGGATCTACGAGCAGTACTTC.

The chain's CDR3 is CAISGVEVNEQFF. The CDR3 DNA is TGTGCCATCAGTGGGGTGGAAGTGAATGAGCAGTTCTTC. The chain joins TRBV10-3 to TRBJ2-1, with D unresolved. The V and J ends lost 4 bases and 7 bases respectively, with 11 bases between them. The CDR3 is made up of 13 amino acids. In germline, CDR1 is ENHRY, CDR2 SYGVKD.

The chain links TRBV7-3 to TRBJ2-1, with 10 nucleotides matching TRBD2. Germline V CDR1 and CDR2: SGHTA, FQGTGA. This CDR3 is 19 amino acids long. The junction had 13 bases not matched to a gene; V was cut back by 5 bases and J by 0 bases. CDR3 DNA sequence: TGTGCCAGCAGCCTAAATGCCCCACTAGCGGGGAGCTCCTACAATGAGCAGTTCTTC. Protein product: CASSLNAPLAGSSYNEQFF.

The rearrangement links TRBV5-1 to TRBJ1-4, with D perhaps matching TRBD1 (6 bases). The V and J ends lost 0 bases and 8 bases respectively, with 11 bases between them. The CDR3 is 14 residues long. Looked up from germline, CDR1 is SGHRS and CDR2 is YFSETQ. The CDR3 here is CASSLAGGKEKLFF. CDR3 coding DNA: TGCGCCAGCAGCTTGGCCGGGGGCAAAGAAAAACTGTTTTTT.

This chain uses TRBV6-6 with TRBJ2-5; TRBD1 matches at 10 bases. The CDR3 sequence is 15 residues long. Germline V gene data show CDR1 as MNHNY and CDR2 as SVGAGI (reference sequence). V lost 3 bases, J lost 5 bases, and 6 bases stayed unmatched. In DNA, the CDR3 is TGTGCCAGCAGTTATGGACAGGGGGATGTTGAGACCCAGTACTTC. It codes for CASSYGQGDVETQYF.

The chain carries TRBV14 and TRBJ2-7; the D call may be TRBD1 or TRBD2 (6 bases each). This CDR3 contains 14 residues. From germline, CDR1 is SGHDN and CDR2 FVKESK. V gave up 6 bases and J gave up 0 bases, with 12 bases separating them. CDR3 DNA sequence: TGTGCCAGCAGTCGGAGGGGGGTCTCCTACGAGCAGTACTTC. It is translated as CASSRRGVSYEQYF.

The rearrangement uses TRBV25-1 and TRBJ2-7, with 10 bases matching TRBD1. CDR3 length: 18 amino acids. Germline CDR1 is MGHDK and CDR2 is SYGVNS. With 4 bases clipped from V and 0 bases from J, the junction kept 12 bases outside the gene matches. Here the CDR3 DNA reads TGTGCCAGCAGTGGTGTCCCGGGACAGGGGTCCAGCTCCTACGAGCAGTACTTC. Residues: CASSGVPGQGSSSYEQYF.